Below, one T cell receptor (beta chain) is given with its context. The antigen is not known. Germline assignment: CDR1 SEHNR and CDR2 FQNEAQ (reference sequence). With V trimmed by 3 bases and J by 10 bases, 6 bases remained unmatched. The CDR3 covers 13 residues. The naive CD8 libraries originated from between 20,000 and 1,000,000 sorted cells and drew on 10%, 30% or 50% RNA. Researchers sorted naive CD8 T cells as cells that were CD8+CD4-CCR7+CD45RA+. This entry comes from a study of molecular identifiers for immune sequencing clone quantification. Study at large: In replicates, the authors split RNA from roughly 18,000 or 92,000 naive CD8 cells five ways and sequenced four. Study-level points and caveats: Barcodes shared by identical TCR molecules could lead to underestimated sizes of highly expanded clones.

TCRdb used MiXCR to reprocess the PCR reads, holding one entry per CDR3 protein. The table records some 94,000 distinct CDR3 sequences, 25% of them present only once. The sample comprised naive CD8+ T cells from blood, with Jurkat cell RNA spiked in. Stated subset: FACS-sorted CD8+CD4-CCR7+CD45RA+ naive T cells. This chain connects TRBV7-9 to TRBJ1-5, with 7 nucleotides matching TRBD1. This TCR came from a human donor in good health. Some libraries in this study had Jurkat cell RNA spiked in. The CDR3: CASSFEGGGPQHF. CDR3 DNA: TGTGCCAGCAGCTTTGAAGGGGGCGGCCCCCAGCATTTT.